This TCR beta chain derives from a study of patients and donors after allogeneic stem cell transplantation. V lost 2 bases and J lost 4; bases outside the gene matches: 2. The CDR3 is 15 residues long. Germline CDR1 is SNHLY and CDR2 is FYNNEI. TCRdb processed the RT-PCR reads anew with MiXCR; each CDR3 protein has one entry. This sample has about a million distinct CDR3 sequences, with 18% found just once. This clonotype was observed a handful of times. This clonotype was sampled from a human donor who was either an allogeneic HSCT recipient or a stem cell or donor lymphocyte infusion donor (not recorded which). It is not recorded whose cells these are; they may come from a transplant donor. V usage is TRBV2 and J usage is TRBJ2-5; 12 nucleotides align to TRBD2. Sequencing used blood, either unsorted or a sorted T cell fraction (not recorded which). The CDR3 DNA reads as TGTGCCAGCAGTGAACTAGCGGGGGGGCCAGAGACCCAGTACTTC. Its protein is CASSELAGGPETQYF.